The clone carrying this T cell receptor (beta chain) was counted between two and nine times. What it recognizes is unknown. This record comes from a study of T cells in Graves' hyperthyroidism and ophthalmopathy. RNA transcripts served as the template for amplifying TCR beta CDR3 regions. Initially, a first-round RT-PCR of the TCR CDR3 employed the HTBI primer set. TCRdb independently ran MiXCR on the multiplex PCR reads; one entry per CDR3 protein. The table has 730,000 or so distinct CDR3 sequences, over 15% seen once. These patients, aged 18 to 65, had recently diagnosed hyperthyroidism lasting under 2 months. Germline values: CDR1 PRHDT, CDR2 FYEKMQ (reference sequence). The CDR3 contains 14 residues. Between the trimmed V and J ends, which lost 2 bases and 4 bases, there was a span of 11 bases. General study results and limits: Progression to ophthalmopathy was predicted a median of approximately 6.4 months early.

The sequenced sample was blood. The sequence derives from a woman aged 50 to 65 with Graves' hyperthyroidism that later progressed to Graves' ophthalmopathy. The chain links TRBV13 to TRBJ1-2; D unresolved. The CDR3 sequence: CASSLKSWLYGYTF. In DNA, the CDR3 is TGTGCCAGCAGCTTAAAATCCTGGCTCTATGGCTACACCTTC.